This is a list of T cell receptor beta chains from one sample in a study of blood T cell repertoires in COVID-19. Produced via immunoSEQ multiplex PCR; TCRdb's table is partial and in-frame only. This sample has some 240,000 clones, with approximately 78% found just once. The sequencing sample was made of peripheral blood. The receptors come from a woman between 70 and 85 years old with COVID-19, enrolled during active disease. CDR3s include the opening cysteine and the closing phenylalanine or tryptophan. D genes are given only for firm matches. Only some rows state a clone size, as once, few, many or a class for expanded clones.

v_gene,j_gene,d_gene,abundance,CDR3nt,CDR3aa
TRBV9,TRBJ2-5,-,-,TGTGCCAGCAGCGTAGATCCTAGTAGCAGAGAGACCCAGTACTTC,CASSVDPSSRETQYF
TRBV5-1,TRBJ1-2,-,-,TGCGCCAGCAGCTTGGAAGATCGACTCGGCTACACCTTC,CASSLEDRLGYTF
TRBV5-6,TRBJ2-7,-,-,TGTGCCAGCAGCTTCCCTGGGAGTCACGAGCAGTACTTC,CASSFPGSHEQYF
TRBV6-2/TRBV6-3,TRBJ2-7,-,-,TGTGCCAGCAGTCAACACTACGAGCAGTACTTC,CASSQHYEQYF
TRBV7-6,TRBJ2-3,TRBD2,-,TGTGCCAGCAGCCCGGTAGCGGGGTCTAGCACAGATACGCAGTATTTT,CASSPVAGSSTDTQYF
TRBV6-2/TRBV6-3,TRBJ1-1,TRBD1,-,TGTGCCAGCAGTCAACAGGGGGCGGTGTCTGAAGCTTTCTTT,CASSQQGAVSEAFF
TRBV7-3,TRBJ2-1,-,-,TGTGCCAGCAGCTTAGAAGGGGCGGGAAACTACAATGAGCAGTTCTTC,CASSLEGAGNYNEQFF
TRBV9,TRBJ1-1,-,-,TGTGCCAGCAGCGTACAACCCCTAAACACTGAAGCTTTCTTT,CASSVQPLNTEAFF
TRBV7-9,TRBJ1-2,TRBD1,few,TGTGCCAGCAGCAAAAGGGGACAGGGAAGTAACTATGGCTACACCTTC,CASSKRGQGSNYGYTF
TRBV6-2/TRBV6-3,TRBJ1-1,TRBD1,-,TGTGCCAGCAGCCCCCAGGGACAGGGGGTGAACACTGAAGCTTTCTTT,CASSPQGQGVNTEAFF
TRBV5-4,TRBJ2-5,TRBD1,once,TGTGCCAGCAGCTGGGCAGGGGGCGCGGATAAGACCCAGTACTTC,CASSWAGGADKTQYF
TRBV28,TRBJ2-7,-,-,TGTGCCAGCACCTTTCAAACATTCTCCTACGAGCAGTACTTC,CASTFQTFSYEQYF
TRBV28,TRBJ2-4,TRBD2,-,TGTGCCAGCAGTACGTTGACTAGCGGCAAAAACATTCAGTACTTC,CASSTLTSGKNIQYF
TRBV7-8,TRBJ1-1,-,-,TGTGCCAGCAGCTTAGGTCAGGGTCTGTACACTGAAGCTTTCTTT,CASSLGQGLYTEAFF
TRBV28,TRBJ1-5,-,-,TGTGCCAGCAGCTTGGGGGGATCGGGCCAGCCCCAGCATTTT,CASSLGGSGQPQHF
TRBV24-1,TRBJ2-1,TRBD2,-,TGTGCCACCAGTGATTCGGGACTAGCGGGACAGAATGAGCAGTTCTTC,CATSDSGLAGQNEQFF
TRBV10-3,TRBJ2-7,-,-,TGTGCCATCAGACCCGAAGGGGGCTACGAGCAGTACTTC,CAIRPEGGYEQYF
TRBV5-1,TRBJ2-2,TRBD1,once,TGCGCCAGCAGCTTCGGGTTCGGGACAGGGTCCACCGGGGAGCTGTTTTTT,CASSFGFGTGSTGELFF
TRBV27,TRBJ1-3,-,-,TGTGCCAGCAGTTTGGGCGCCTTCTCTGGAAACACCATATATTTT,CASSLGAFSGNTIYF
TRBV3-1/TRBV3-2,TRBJ2-5,-,-,TGTGCCAGCAGCCAGGAGGTTGGACCAAGAGAGACCCAGTACTTC,CASSQEVGPRETQYF
TRBV28,TRBJ1-5,-,once,TGTGCCAGCAGCTCCCCCGCCGCGGTCCTAGTTCAGCCCCAGCATTTT,CASSSPAAVLVQPQHF
TRBV7-2,TRBJ1-1,-,-,TGTGCCAGCAGCTATCACCCTGGCGGGGGGGACACTGAAGCTTTCTTT,CASSYHPGGGDTEAFF
TRBV19,TRBJ1-3,-,-,TGTGCCAGTAGTATAGATCACGGCAGGGGTGGAAACACCATATATTTT,CASSIDHGRGGNTIYF
TRBV5-6,TRBJ2-7,TRBD1,-,TGTGCCAGCAGCGGTCGGGGACAGGGTTACGAGCAGTACTTC,CASSGRGQGYEQYF
TRBV28,TRBJ1-2,-,-,TGTGCCAGCAGTTTTGGTCAGCGTGGCTACACCTTC,CASSFGQRGYTF
TRBV7-2,TRBJ2-7,TRBD1,-,TGTGCCAGCAGCTTTTGGGGACAGCCCGTTTACGAGCAGTACTTC,CASSFWGQPVYEQYF
TRBV6-5,TRBJ1-5,TRBD1,few,TGTGCCAGCAGTTGGGGACAGGGACATCAGCCCCAGCATTTT,CASSWGQGHQPQHF